The 7 T cell receptor beta chains listed next were all sequenced from one sample in a study of blood T cell repertoires in COVID-19 (dated by TCRdb to 2020 to 2021). The method was the immunoSEQ multiplex PCR assay. Drawn from immuneACCESS, this table holds only the in-frame rearrangements with V and J called that TCRdb kept. Clones are partly lost; checked studies trace under half to an unresolved V gene and leave the rest unexplained. This sample lists around 270,000 clones; approximately 84% were detected once. Approximately 14% of the sample is in the top ten clones. The specimen sequenced was peripheral blood. These receptors came from an older person with COVID-19, enrolled during active disease.

V is TRBV5-4 and J is TRBJ2-5; no reliable D call. Germline-derived CDR1 and CDR2 are SGHNT and YYREEE (reference sequence). Trimming took 0 bases from V and 1 from J, leaving 7 bases between them. The CDR3 extends over 14 amino acids. CDR3 residues: CASSLVHSQETQYF. DNA of the CDR3: TGTGCCAGCAGCTTGGTTCACTCCCAAGAGACCCAGTACTTC.

The rearrangement joins TRBV12-5 to TRBJ2-5; 9 bases agree with TRBD2. Germline trimming cut 0 bases from V and 2 bases from J; bases unmatched to any gene: 4. The CDR3 runs 16 residues. Germline V CDR1 and CDR2: LGHNT, FRNRAP. CDR3 coding DNA: TGTGCTAGTGGTTTGGTATTGGCGGGGGGGCAAGAGACCCAGTACTTC. Amino acids: CASGLVLAGGQETQYF.

The J gene is TRBJ2-3, the V gene TRBV14; the match to TRBD1 covers 7 bases. This CDR3 contains 16 residues. Germline V lookup: CDR1 SGHDN, CDR2 FVKESK. The trim removed 0 bases at V and 2 bases at J, leaving 5 bases unmatched. CDR3 DNA: TGTGCCAGCAGCCAAGAGACAGGGCCGTTCACAGATACGCAGTATTTT. As protein: CASSQETGPFTDTQYF.

CDR3 region: CASGPNNSPLHF. CDR3 in DNA: TGTGCCAGCGGGCCTAATAATTCACCCCTCCACTTT. J is TRBJ1-6 and V is TRBV6-6; no firm D call. The CDR3 contains 12 residues. Deletions cut 8 bases from V and 5 bases from J, with 7 bases between. CDR1 and CDR2 from the germline V gene are MNHNY and SVGAGI (reference sequence).

Here the CDR3 reads CASSYYGGHNEQFF. In nucleotides, the CDR3 is TGTGCCAGCAGTTACTACGGGGGGCACAATGAGCAGTTCTTC. The V call is TRBV6-2 or TRBV6-3, the J call TRBJ2-1; possibly TRBD2 for D (7 bases). Per the germline V gene, CDR1 is MNHEY and CDR2 is SVGEGT. The CDR3 has 14 amino acids. Trimming left V 1 base short and J 5 bases short, with 9 bases between.

This chain joins TRBV13 and TRBJ2-1; D unresolved. Between the trimmed V and J ends, which lost 3 bases and 9 bases, there was a span of 6 bases. CDR1 and CDR2 (germline): PRHDT, FYEKMQ (reference sequence). The CDR3 is 11 residues long. The CDR3 DNA reads TGTGCCAGCAGCTTCCTGGCTGAGCAGTTCTTC. Encoded protein: CASSFLAEQFF.

This clone was detected once. The chain joins TRBV19 to TRBJ2-1; 13 bases are a match to TRBD2. In germline, CDR1 is LNHDA, CDR2 SQIVND (reference sequence). Germline trimming cut 3 bases from V and 4 bases from J; bases unmatched to any gene: 0. There are 15 residues in the CDR3. In DNA, the CDR3 is TGTGCCAGTAGTATGACTAGCGGGGGGTACAATGAGCAGTTCTTC. Translating it yields CASSMTSGGYNEQFF.